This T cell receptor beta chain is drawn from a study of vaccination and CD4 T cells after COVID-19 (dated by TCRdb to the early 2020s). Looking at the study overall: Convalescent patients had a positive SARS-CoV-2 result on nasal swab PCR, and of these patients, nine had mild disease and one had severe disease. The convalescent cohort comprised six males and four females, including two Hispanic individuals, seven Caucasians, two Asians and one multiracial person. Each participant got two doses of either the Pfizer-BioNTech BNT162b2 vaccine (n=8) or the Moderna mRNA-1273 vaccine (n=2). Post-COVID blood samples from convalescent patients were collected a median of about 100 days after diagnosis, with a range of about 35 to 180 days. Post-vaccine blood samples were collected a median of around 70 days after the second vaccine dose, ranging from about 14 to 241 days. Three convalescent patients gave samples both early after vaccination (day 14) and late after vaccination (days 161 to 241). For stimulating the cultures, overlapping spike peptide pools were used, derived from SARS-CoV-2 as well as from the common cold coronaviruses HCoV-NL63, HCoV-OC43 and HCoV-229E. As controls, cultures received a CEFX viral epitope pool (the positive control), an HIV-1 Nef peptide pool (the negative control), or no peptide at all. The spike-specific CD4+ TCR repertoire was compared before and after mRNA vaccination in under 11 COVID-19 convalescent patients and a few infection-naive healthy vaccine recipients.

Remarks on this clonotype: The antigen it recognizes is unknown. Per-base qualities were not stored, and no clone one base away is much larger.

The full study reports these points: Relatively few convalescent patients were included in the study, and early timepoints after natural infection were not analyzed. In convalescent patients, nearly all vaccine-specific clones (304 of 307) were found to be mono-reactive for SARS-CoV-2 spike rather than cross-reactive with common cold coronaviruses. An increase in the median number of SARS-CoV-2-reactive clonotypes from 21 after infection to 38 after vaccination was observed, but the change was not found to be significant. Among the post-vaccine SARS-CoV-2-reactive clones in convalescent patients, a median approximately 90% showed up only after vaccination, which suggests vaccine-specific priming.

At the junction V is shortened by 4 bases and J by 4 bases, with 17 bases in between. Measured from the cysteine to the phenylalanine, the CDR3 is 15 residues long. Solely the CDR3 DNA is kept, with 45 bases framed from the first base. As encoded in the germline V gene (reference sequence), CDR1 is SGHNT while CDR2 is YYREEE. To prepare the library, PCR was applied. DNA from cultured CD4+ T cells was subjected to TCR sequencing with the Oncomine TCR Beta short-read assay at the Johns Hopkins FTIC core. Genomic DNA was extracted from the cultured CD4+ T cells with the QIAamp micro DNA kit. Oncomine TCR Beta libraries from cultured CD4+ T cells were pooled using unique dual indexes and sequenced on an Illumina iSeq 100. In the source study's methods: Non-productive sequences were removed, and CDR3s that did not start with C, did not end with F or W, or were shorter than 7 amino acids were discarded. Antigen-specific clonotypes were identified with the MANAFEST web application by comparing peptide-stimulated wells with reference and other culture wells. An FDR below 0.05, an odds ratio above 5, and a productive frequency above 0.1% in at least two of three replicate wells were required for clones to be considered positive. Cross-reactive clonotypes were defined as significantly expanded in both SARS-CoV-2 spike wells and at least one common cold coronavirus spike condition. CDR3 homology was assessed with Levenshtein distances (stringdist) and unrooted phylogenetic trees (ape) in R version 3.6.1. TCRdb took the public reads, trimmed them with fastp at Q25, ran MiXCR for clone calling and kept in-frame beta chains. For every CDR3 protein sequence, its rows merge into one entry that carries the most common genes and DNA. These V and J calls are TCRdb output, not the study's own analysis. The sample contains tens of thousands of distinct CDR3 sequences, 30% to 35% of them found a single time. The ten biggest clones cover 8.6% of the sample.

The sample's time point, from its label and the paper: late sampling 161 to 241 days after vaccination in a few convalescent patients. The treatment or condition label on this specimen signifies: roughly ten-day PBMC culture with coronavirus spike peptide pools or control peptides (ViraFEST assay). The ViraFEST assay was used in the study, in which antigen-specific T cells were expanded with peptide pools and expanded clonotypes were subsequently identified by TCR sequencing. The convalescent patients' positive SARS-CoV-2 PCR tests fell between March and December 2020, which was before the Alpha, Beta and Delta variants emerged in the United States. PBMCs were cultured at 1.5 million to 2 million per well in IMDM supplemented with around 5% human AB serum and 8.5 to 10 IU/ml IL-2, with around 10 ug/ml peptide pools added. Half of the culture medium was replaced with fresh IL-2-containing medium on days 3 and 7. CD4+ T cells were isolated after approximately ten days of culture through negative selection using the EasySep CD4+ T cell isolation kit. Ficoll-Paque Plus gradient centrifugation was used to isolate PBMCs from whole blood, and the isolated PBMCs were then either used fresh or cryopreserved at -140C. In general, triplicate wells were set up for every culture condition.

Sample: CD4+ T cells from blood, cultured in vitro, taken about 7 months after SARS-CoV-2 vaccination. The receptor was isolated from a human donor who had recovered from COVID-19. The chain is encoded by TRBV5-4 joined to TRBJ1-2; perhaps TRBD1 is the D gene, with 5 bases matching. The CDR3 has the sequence CASSPGPGSLYGYTF. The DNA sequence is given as TGTGCCAGCAGCCCGGGCCCAGGGAGCCTCTATGGCTACACCTTC.